The 11 T cell receptor beta chains listed next were all sequenced from one sample in a study of glioma-infiltrating T cells after dendritic cell vaccination. The method was immunoSEQ multiplex PCR; TCRdb's version includes in-frame clones alone and lacks a portion of them. Of about 82,000 clones in the sample, around 86% are singletons; the top ten hold roughly 6.8%. The time point here: after dendritic cell vaccination, including at tumor progression/relapse. The sequencing here drew on blood, taken after dendritic cell vaccination. The receptors stem from a human donor with glioblastoma.

This clone has only one observation. The gene calls are TRBV2 and TRBJ1-5; D unclear. The CDR3 runs 14 residues. Germline assignment: CDR1 SNHLY and CDR2 FYNNEI. Between the trimmed V and J ends, which lost 2 bases and 3 bases, there was a span of 8 bases. The CDR3, as DNA: TGTGCCAGCAGTGAAAGCGGATTCAATCAGCCCCAGCATTTT. It yields the protein CASSESGFNQPQHF.

The rearrangement joins TRBV7-2 to TRBJ1-2; TRBD1 aligns across 7 bases. The CDR3 runs to 13 residues. V trimming: 9 bases; J trimming: 3 bases; junction bases outside the gene matches: 7. Germline values: CDR1 SGHTA, CDR2 FQGNSA. CDR3 nucleotides: TGTGCCAGTCGACAGGGTTTGGACTATGGCTACACCTTC. This gives the protein CASRQGLDYGYTF.

V is TRBV2 and J is TRBJ1-2; TRBD1 agrees at 10 bases. Germline assignment: CDR1 SNHLY and CDR2 FYNNEI. The CDR3 length is 12 residues. V was pared by 7 bases and J by 14 bases, with 10 bases of the junction left unmatched. The CDR3 DNA reads as TGTGCCAGCAATCGGGACAGGGGAGAGGGGACCTTC. This translates into CASNRDRGEGTF.

The gene calls are TRBV4-3 and TRBJ1-2, with 10 positions matching TRBD1. Germline V gene sequence: CDR1 LGHNA, CDR2 YSLEER. CDR3 length: 16 amino acids. J lost 6 bases, V lost 0 bases, and 7 bases had no gene match. The CDR3 region has the DNA TGCGCCAGCAGCCAAGACTCCGGGACAGGGGATCATGGCTACACCTTC. Amino acid sequence: CASSQDSGTGDHGYTF.

The chain carries TRBV7-2 and TRBJ2-1; 10 bases are a match to TRBD1. J lost 7 bases, V lost 2 bases, and 11 bases had no gene match. This CDR3 has 17 amino acids. Germline CDR1 reads SGHTA; CDR2 reads FQGNSA. The CDR3 DNA follows: TGTGCCAGCAGCTTAAGGCCCACGGGACAGGGGTATAATGAGCAGTTCTTC. This codes for CASSLRPTGQGYNEQFF.

The chain combines TRBV29-1 with TRBJ1-4; D is possibly TRBD1 (6 bases). Trimming shortened V by 4 bases and J by 8 bases, and 17 bases separated the two germline ends. This CDR3 has 14 residues. In germline, CDR1 is SQVTM, CDR2 ANQGSEA. The CDR3 here is CSVGQGMLDEKLFF. CDR3 coding DNA: TGCAGCGTTGGGCAGGGGATGCTAGACGAAAAACTGTTTTTT.

This CDR3 reads CASSIQQGYEQYF. CDR3 in DNA: TGTGCCAGCAGCATCCAACAGGGATACGAGCAGTACTTC. The rearrangement joins TRBV9 to TRBJ2-7; a possible D gene is TRBD1 (6 bases). With 4 bases removed from V and 4 bases from J, the gap between germline ends came to 12 bases. The CDR3 runs to 13 residues. Germline CDR1 SGDLS, CDR2 YYNGEE.

The rearrangement joins TRBV2 to TRBJ1-4; possibly TRBD1 for D (6 bases). The CDR3 loop spans 14 amino acids. V was shortened by 1 base and J by 7 bases, with 10 bases between the two germline ends. Per germline, CDR1 SNHLY and CDR2 FYNNEI. CDR3 amino acids: CASSEEGDSEKLFF. DNA for the CDR3: TGTGCCAGCAGTGAAGAGGGGGATTCTGAAAAACTGTTTTTT.

J is TRBJ2-2 and V is TRBV19; D possibly corresponds to TRBD2 (5 bases). CDR1 is LNHDA and CDR2 is SQIVND in the germline V gene (reference sequence). This CDR3 is built from 15 residues. V was clipped by 4 bases and J by 4 bases, with 13 bases between them. The CDR3: CASSNGSPTTGELFF. The CDR3 DNA follows: TGTGCCAGTAGTAATGGGAGTCCGACCACCGGGGAGCTGTTTTTT. Supplemented by reference TRBV19 and TRBJ2-2, the full variable domain reads DGGITQSPKYLFRKEGQNVTLSCEQNLNHDAMYWYRQDPGQGLRLIYYSQIVNDFQKGDIAEGYSVSREKKESFPLTVTSAQKNPTAFYLCASSNGSPTTGELFFGEGSRLTVL.

The chain combines TRBV7-2 with TRBJ1-1; D unclear. The CDR3 spans 14 residues. CDR1 and CDR2 from the germline V gene are SGHTA and FQGNSA. Trimming removed 5 bases at V and 0 bases at J, with 10 bases between. This CDR3 is CASSPETMNTEAFF. DNA of the CDR3: TGTGCCAGCAGCCCCGAAACAATGAACACTGAAGCTTTCTTT.

The gene calls are TRBV12-5 and TRBJ1-4; tentative D call: TRBD1 (5 bases). The CDR3 covers 14 residues. Germline values: CDR1 LGHNT, CDR2 FRNRAP. The ends were cut back, 4 bases at V and 2 bases at J, with 8 bases in the middle. CDR3 sequence (DNA): TGTGCTAGTGGTTACGGGGGGACTAATGAAAAACTGTTTTTT. This codes for CASGYGGTNEKLFF.